The 17 T cell receptor beta chains reported below all come from one sample, sequenced in a study of blood T cell repertoires in COVID-19. The data were produced by immunoSEQ multiplex PCR, yet TCRdb's version contains in-frame clones alone and is incomplete. The table includes 95,000 to 110,000 clones, 88% detected once. Material for sequencing was peripheral blood. The receptors derive from a man aged 50 or older with active or convalescent COVID-19.

This chain connects TRBV4-3 to TRBJ1-1; no clear D. Germline CDR1 LGHNA, CDR2 YSLEER. CDR3 length equals 13 residues. Trimming cost V 0 bases and J 1 base, with 3 bases left between them. CDR3 DNA: TGCGCCAGCAGCCAAGAACAGAACACTGAAGCTTTCTTT. The encoded protein is CASSQEQNTEAFF.

V and J are TRBV7-9 and TRBJ1-6; no clear D. Per the germline V gene, CDR1 is SEHNR and CDR2 is FQNEAQ (reference sequence). The V gene lost 4 bases and the J gene lost 15 bases, with 13 bases spanning the gap. The CDR3 totals 12 residues. The CDR3 nucleotides read TGTGCCAGCAGCTCGGGCAGAGGGCACCTCCACTTT. This encodes CASSSGRGHLHF.

The V and J genes are TRBV5-5 and TRBJ1-6; 7 bases fit TRBD1. The J segment lost 10 bases and the V segment lost 0 bases, leaving 7 bases of the junction unmatched. CDR3 length equals 15 residues. CDR1 and CDR2 from the germline V gene are SGHKS and YYEKEE (reference sequence). The CDR3 reads CASSLARGEESPLHF. The CDR3 DNA reads TGTGCCAGCAGCTTGGCCAGGGGGGAAGAATCACCCCTCCACTTT. Combining the CDR3 with reference TRBV5-5 and TRBJ1-6 gives the whole variable domain DAGVTQSPTHLIKTRGQQVTLRCSPISGHKSVSWYQQVLGQGPQFIFQYYEKEERGRGNFPDRFSARQFPNYSSELNVNALLLGDSALYLCASSLARGEESPLHFGNGTRLTVT.

V usage is TRBV6-5 and J usage is TRBJ2-5; the match to TRBD2 covers 10 bases. The junction had 10 bases not matched to a gene; V was cut back by 7 bases and J by 5 bases. Germline CDR1 MNHEY, CDR2 SVGAGI. The CDR3 is made up of 15 amino acids. The CDR3 nucleotides are TGTGCCAGCACCCCGCCGGGACTAGCGAAGGAGACCCAGTACTTC. Translation: CASTPPGLAKETQYF.

The rearrangement links TRBV2 to TRBJ1-2, with TRBD1 as a possible D gene (6 bases). Germline V CDR1 and CDR2: SNHLY, FYNNEI. Trimming shortened V by 2 bases and J by 0 bases, and 16 bases separated the two germline ends. The CDR3 has 17 residues. The CDR3 nucleotides are TGTGCCAGCAGTGAAATTTTGCGGGCAGGGGCTAACTATGGCTACACCTTC. Residues: CASSEILRAGANYGYTF. The full variable domain, its missing parts supplied by reference TRBV2 and TRBJ1-2, is EPEVTQTPSHQVTQMGQEVILRCVPISNHLYFYWYRQILGQKVEFLVSFYNNEISEKSEIFDDQFSVERPDGSNFTLKIRSTKLEDSAMYFCASSEILRAGANYGYTFGSGTRLTVV.

The genes are TRBV11-2 and TRBJ1-2, with a possible D match to TRBD1 (6 bases). CDR3 length equals 14 residues. Deletions cut 5 bases from V and 4 bases from J, with 14 bases between. Germline-derived CDR1 and CDR2 are SGHAT and FQNNGV. The CDR3 spells CASSGGPTSYGYTF. In DNA, the CDR3 is TGTGCCAGCAGCGGGGGCCCAACAAGCTATGGCTACACCTTC.

The V gene is TRBV27, the J gene TRBJ2-5; 9 nucleotides agree with TRBD2. CDR3 length: 17 residues. CDR1 is MNHEY and CDR2 is SMNVEV in the germline V gene (reference sequence). Trimming took 5 bases from V and 4 from J; bases not matched to a gene: 14. Written as DNA, the CDR3 is TGTGCCAGCAGTCAAATCAAGAGGACTAGCGATAGAGAGACCCAGTACTTC. Translated, it gives CASSQIKRTSDRETQYF.

The table lists this clone with a count of one. The chain employs TRBV27 and TRBJ2-1, with 8 positions matching TRBD2. The V and J ends lost 2 bases and 8 bases, in that order; junction bases with no gene match: 11. The CDR3 is 16 residues long. Germline values: CDR1 MNHEY, CDR2 SMNVEV (reference sequence). The CDR3 loop is CASSLTKLAEGYEQFF. For the CDR3, the DNA is TGTGCCAGCAGTTTAACAAAACTAGCGGAAGGGTATGAGCAGTTCTTC.

This sequence joins TRBV18 and TRBJ2-7, with 7 bases aligning to TRBD2. The germline gives CDR1 KGHSH, CDR2 LQKENI. This CDR3 has 13 amino acids. The V and J ends lost 2 bases and 5 bases, in that order; junction bases with no gene match: 3. The CDR3 loop reads CASSPTSVHEQYF. CDR3 in DNA: TGTGCCAGCTCACCAACTAGCGTCCACGAGCAGTACTTC.

V usage is TRBV6-2 or TRBV6-3 and J usage is TRBJ1-1; D might be TRBD1 (5 bases). Germline-derived CDR1 and CDR2 are MNHEY and SVGEGT. The CDR3 length is 17 residues. Trimming stripped 5 bases from V and 0 bases from J, with 19 bases between. CDR3 in amino acids: CASSPTQGPSVNTEAFF. In DNA, the CDR3 is TGTGCCAGCAGTCCCACCCAGGGTCCGTCAGTGAACACTGAAGCTTTCTTT.

The J gene is TRBJ2-7, the V gene TRBV20-1; a possible D gene is TRBD1 (5 bases). V lost 2 bases to trimming and J lost 7 bases, with 6 bases between them. Looked up from germline, CDR1 is DFQATT and CDR2 is SNEGSKA (reference sequence). The CDR3 is made up of 10 amino acids. CDR3 nucleotides: TGCAGTGCTAGAAAGGGGGAGCAGTACTTC. Translated: CSARKGEQYF.

This clone was counted a single time. This sequence joins TRBV5-1 and TRBJ2-3; TRBD2 matches 11 bases. V gave up 4 bases and J gave up 0 bases; unmatched junction bases: 4. Per the germline V gene, CDR1 is SGHRS and CDR2 is YFSETQ. The CDR3 contains 16 residues. CDR3 nucleotides: TGCGCCAGCAGCGGGGGACTAGCGGTTAGCACAGATACGCAGTATTTT. Translation gives CASSGGLAVSTDTQYF. The whole variable domain, filled in from reference TRBV5-1 and TRBJ2-3, reads KAGVTQTPRYLIKTRGQQVTLSCSPISGHRSVSWYQQTPGQGLQFLFEYFSETQRNKGNFPGRFSGRQFSNSRSEMNVSTLELGDSALYLCASSGGLAVSTDTQYFGPGTRLTVL.

The J gene is TRBJ2-3, the V gene TRBV19, with 8 positions matching TRBD2. The length of the CDR3 is 16 residues. J lost 0 bases, V lost 5 bases, and 7 bases had no gene match. CDR1 is LNHDA and CDR2 is SQIVND in the germline V gene (reference sequence). CDR3 residues: CASSGLAGPSTDTQYF. In DNA form, the CDR3 reads TGTGCCAGTAGTGGCCTAGCGGGTCCTAGCACAGATACGCAGTATTTT.

This sequence joins TRBV20-1 and TRBJ2-7, with 7 bases aligning to TRBD2. The CDR3 has 11 amino acids. Trimming cost V 4 bases and J 4 bases; bases outside gene matches: 1. In germline, CDR1 is DFQATT, CDR2 SNEGSKA (reference sequence). The CDR3 bases are TGCAGTGCTACTAGCGGATACGAGCAGTACTTC. Translated: CSATSGYEQYF.

The chain couples TRBV29-1 to TRBJ2-2; 8 nucleotides match TRBD1. Germline CDR1 reads SQVTM; CDR2 reads ANQGSEA. The CDR3 spans 12 residues. V shed 6 bases and J 6 bases; nucleotides not matched to a gene: 3. In nucleotides, the CDR3 is TGCAGCGTGGTACAGGGGGCCGGGGAGCTGTTTTTT. It is translated as CSVVQGAGELFF.

The J gene is TRBJ1-2, the V gene TRBV9; D unresolved. V lost 6 bases and J 8 bases, leaving 20 bases between the germline ends. This CDR3 contains 14 residues. CDR1 SGDLS and CDR2 YYNGEE come from the germline V gene. In nucleotides, the CDR3 is TGTGCCAGCACGGACGGAAGCTTGGCGGGGGGCTACACCTTC. Its translation is CASTDGSLAGGYTF.

The chain joins TRBV3-1 (or the pseudogene TRBV3-2) to TRBJ2-1; TRBD2 matches at 10 bases. Germline assignment: CDR1 LGHDT and CDR2 YNNKEL (reference sequence). The CDR3 spans 16 residues. With 1 base clipped from V and 8 bases from J, the junction kept 8 bases outside the gene matches. Here the CDR3 reads CASSQGKGLAKDEQFF. The CDR3 coding sequence is TGTGCCAGCAGCCAAGGTAAGGGACTAGCGAAGGATGAGCAGTTCTTC.